These 15 T cell receptor beta chains share one sample of origin, sequenced in a study of early T cells in non-severe SARS-CoV-2 infection (dated by TCRdb to the early 2020s). The protocol used for the library was 5' RACE. The listed sequencing device is NextSeq 500. TCRdb redid the processing of the public reads, applying fastp at Q25 and MiXCR, and retained in-frame beta chains. When rows share a CDR3 protein, they turn into one entry using the most common DNA and genes. For this sample there are fewer than 65,000 distinct CDR3 sequences; around 9.3% appear just once. The top ten clones comprise under 4.5% of the sample. This specimen consisted of whole blood, obtained at baseline. Source of these receptors: an adult who was a healthcare worker with PCR-confirmed SARS-CoV-2 infection or an uninfected control (not recorded which).

This clonotype occurred many times. The chain links TRBV21-1 to TRBJ2-5; TRBD2, the D gene given by the table, was not confirmed from the DNA. TRBV21-1 is assigned pseudogene status. The CDR3 runs 15 residues. The CDR3 DNA reads as TGTGCCAGCAGTGCGGGAGGGGCGGAGGGGGAGACCCAGTACTTC. Protein product: CASSAGGAEGETQYF.

This clonotype was seen repeatedly, ten times or more. The chain uses TRBV6-5 and TRBJ1-4; D possibly corresponds to TRBD1 (5 bases). Trimming removed 4 bases from V and 5 bases from J, with 11 bases in between. The V gene's germline CDR1 is MNHEY and CDR2 SVGAGI. There are 14 residues in the CDR3. CDR3 coding DNA: TGTGCCAGCAGTTCTGCAGGGAGGAATGAAAAACTGTTTTTT. Translated: CASSSAGRNEKLFF.

The sample holds many counts of this clonotype. This sequence joins TRBV6-2 or TRBV6-3 and TRBJ1-1; D is ambiguous. Looked up from germline, CDR1 is MNHEY and CDR2 is SVGEGT. CDR3 length equals 13 residues. Trimming stripped 2 bases from V and 6 bases from J, with 10 bases between. Here the CDR3 DNA reads TGTGCCAGCAGTTACGTCCAGCGCCCTGAAGCTTTCTTT. Translating it yields CASSYVQRPEAFF.

This clonotype has a handful of counts. The junction differs from germline at one of its ends, possibly a read error. The rearrangement links TRBV7-7 to TRBJ2-7; no reliable D call. The CDR3 contains 13 residues. The V gene's germline CDR1 is SSHAT and CDR2 FNYEAQ (reference sequence). For the CDR3, the DNA is TGTGCTAGCAGCGCCGGACCATCCTACGAGCAGTACTTC. This gives the protein CASSAGPSYEQYF.

This clonotype turned up a few times. This chain joins TRBV12-3 or TRBV12-4 and TRBJ1-3; D is undetermined. With 7 bases removed from V and 0 bases from J, the gap between germline ends came to 16 bases. The CDR3 is 16 residues long. CDR3 in DNA: TGTGCCAGCACCCCTTGGGCAGCAAACTCTGGAAACACCATATATTTT. It is translated as CASTPWAANSGNTIYF.

The rearrangement joins TRBV14 to TRBJ2-7; D gene unclear. Germline V gene data show CDR1 as SGHDN and CDR2 as FVKESK. V was cut by 2 bases and J by 9 bases, with 20 bases left in between. CDR3 length equals 15 residues. The CDR3 spells CASSQLRLGLSVQYF. The CDR3, as DNA: TGTGCCAGCAGCCAATTGAGACTGGGCCTCTCAGTGCAGTACTTC.

This chain uses TRBV7-9 with TRBJ2-5, with D tentatively TRBD2 (5 bases). The germline V gene has CDR1 SEHNR and CDR2 FQNEAQ (reference sequence). Trimming took 6 bases from V and 5 from J, leaving 10 bases between them. This CDR3 contains 12 residues. CDR3 protein: CASRGGYETQYF. CDR3 in DNA: TGTGCCAGCAGGGGCGGGTACGAGACCCAGTACTTC.

This chain connects TRBV5-5 to TRBJ1-1; TRBD1 matches 9 bases. Germline V CDR1 and CDR2: SGHKS, YYEKEE (reference sequence). V lost 4 bases to trimming and J lost 4 bases; unmatched junction nucleotides: 2. The CDR3 length is 13 residues. CDR3 protein: CASSVGQGTEAFF. Here the CDR3 DNA reads TGTGCCAGCAGCGTGGGACAGGGCACTGAAGCTTTCTTT.

V and J are TRBV24-1 and TRBJ2-1, with no clear D. This CDR3 is built from 12 residues. V lost 9 bases and J 4 bases, leaving 9 bases between the germline ends. Germline V gene lookup returns CDR1 KGHDR and CDR2 SFDVKD. For the CDR3, the DNA is TGTGCCACCGGAGACGGATACAATGAGCAGTTCTTC. Translating gives CATGDGYNEQFF.

In this sample, this clonotype turned up many times. The chain employs TRBV7-6 and TRBJ2-5, with 8 bases identical to TRBD1. Germline V gene data show CDR1 as SGHVS and CDR2 as FNYEAQ. The V gene end was trimmed by 0 bases and the J gene end by 5 bases; junction bases not matched to a gene: 8. CDR3 size: 16 residues. The CDR3 DNA sequence: TGTGCCAGCAGCTTAGCAGGGACAGGAGTAATGGAGACCCAGTACTTC. It encodes CASSLAGTGVMETQYF.

The table lists this clonotype with many counts. The V and J genes are TRBV27 and TRBJ2-7, with TRBD1 identical over 8 bases. V gave up 3 bases and J gave up 3 bases; unmatched junction bases: 10. The CDR3 runs 16 residues. The germline gives CDR1 MNHEY, CDR2 SMNVEV (reference sequence). This CDR3 reads CASSFARAGGFYEQYF. The CDR3 DNA sequence: TGTGCCAGCAGTTTCGCCAGGGCAGGGGGCTTCTACGAGCAGTACTTC.

There are a few counts of this clonotype. The chain is built from TRBV18 and TRBJ2-7; D is possibly TRBD1 (5 bases). Germline CDR1 KGHSH, CDR2 LQKENI. The CDR3 is 14 amino acids. V was shortened by 6 bases and J by 2 bases, with 14 bases between the two germline ends. DNA for the CDR3: TGTGCCAGCTCCGCATCAGGGCCTACCTACGAGCAGTACTTC. As protein: CASSASGPTYEQYF.

In its sample, this clonotype was seen a few times. This chain connects TRBV6-5 to TRBJ1-1; 9 nucleotides agree with TRBD1. The junction had 3 bases not matched to a gene; V was cut back by 2 bases and J by 5 bases. The CDR3 extends over 14 amino acids. Germline V gives CDR1 MNHEY, CDR2 SVGAGI. The CDR3 sequence: CASSYRGQGTEAFF. Here the CDR3 DNA reads TGTGCCAGCAGTTACAGGGGACAGGGTACTGAAGCTTTCTTT.

This clonotype was counted ten times or more. The chain uses TRBV2 and TRBJ2-1; 12 bases are shared with TRBD2. The CDR3 loop spans 15 amino acids. The J segment lost 8 bases and the V segment lost 6 bases, leaving 8 bases of the junction unmatched. From germline, CDR1 is SNHLY and CDR2 FYNNEI. This CDR3 is CASRVETSGGDEQFF. CDR3 DNA: TGTGCCAGCAGAGTCGAGACTAGCGGGGGTGATGAGCAGTTCTTC. The whole variable domain, filled in from reference TRBV2 and TRBJ2-1, reads EPEVTQTPSHQVTQMGQEVILRCVPISNHLYFYWYRQILGQKVEFLVSFYNNEISEKSEIFDDQFSVERPDGSNFTLKIRSTKLEDSAMYFCASRVETSGGDEQFFGPGTRLTVL.

This clonotype was seen more than once but under ten times. The V call is TRBV10-1, the J call TRBJ2-3; tentative D call: TRBD2 (5 bases). V was pared by 5 bases and J by 0 bases, with 9 bases between. The CDR3 loop spans 14 amino acids. CDR1 WNHNN and CDR2 SYGVQD come from the germline V gene (reference sequence). This CDR3 reads CASSPGTSTDTQYF. CDR3 nucleotide sequence: TGCGCCAGCAGTCCGGGAACAAGCACAGATACGCAGTATTTT.